This is a list of T cell receptor beta chains from one sample in a study of T cell responses to AZD1222 COVID-19 vaccine. Using immunoSEQ multiplex PCR, the repertoire was profiled, and TCRdb retains in-frame clones only, with some absent. The table shows approximately 160,000 clones, with about nine tenths occurring only once. Sequenced material: peripheral blood, taken on day 0 of AZD1222 vaccination. Every receptor here comes from an adult in good health. Both conserved end residues are part of each CDR3. Each record gives: clone size, D gene, J gene, V gene, CDR3 DNA, CDR3 protein. A D gene is named only where the DNA matches it firmly. The size field is filled for only some rows; it gives once, few, many or a size class.

size: -; D: -; J: TRBJ2-1; V: TRBV2; DNA: TGTGCCAGCAAGAGGGTACAGGTCTACAATGAGCAGTTCTTC; CDR3: CASKRVQVYNEQFF
size: -; D: -; J: TRBJ2-3; V: TRBV19; DNA: TGTGCCAGTTCCCCCGGGGGACAGCCCACAGATACGCAGTATTTT; CDR3: CASSPGGQPTDTQYF
size: -; D: -; J: TRBJ1-2; V: TRBV29-1; DNA: TGCAGCGCAGTACAGGGAACTAACTATGGCTACACCTTC; CDR3: CSAVQGTNYGYTF
size: -; D: -; J: TRBJ1-3; V: TRBV10-3; DNA: TGTGCCATCAGCACGCAGGAGGCTGGAAACACCATATATTTT; CDR3: CAISTQEAGNTIYF
size: -; D: -; J: TRBJ2-1; V: TRBV18; DNA: TGTGCCAGCTCACCTCGTGCGGGGGCGGGTAATGAGCAGTTCTTC; CDR3: CASSPRAGAGNEQFF
size: -; D: -; J: TRBJ1-6; V: TRBV30; DNA: TGTGCCTGGAGAGGAGGGCCCGATTCACCCCTCCACTTT; CDR3: CAWRGGPDSPLHF
size: -; D: TRBD2; J: TRBJ2-3; V: TRBV19; DNA: TGTGCCAGTAGTCGGTCTAGCGGGGGGCCAGGGGATACGCAGTATTTT; CDR3: CASSRSSGGPGDTQYF
size: -; D: -; J: TRBJ2-7; V: TRBV6-5; DNA: TGTGCCAGCAGTTACTCGGGGTCCTACGAGCAGTACTTC; CDR3: CASSYSGSYEQYF
size: -; D: -; J: TRBJ2-7; V: TRBV4-1; DNA: TGCGCCAGCAGCCAAGACGAGGAGCAGTACTTC; CDR3: CASSQDEEQYF
size: few; D: TRBD1; J: TRBJ1-2; V: TRBV27; DNA: TGTGCCAGCAGTGGCAGGGGGCGGGGAGGCTACACCTTC; CDR3: CASSGRGRGGYTF
size: -; D: -; J: TRBJ2-2; V: TRBV11-2; DNA: TGTGCCAGCAGCTTAAAGCACGGGGAGCTGTTTTTT; CDR3: CASSLKHGELFF
size: medium-sized; D: -; J: TRBJ1-1; V: TRBV5-1; DNA: TGCGCCAGCAGCCAGGCTATGAACACTGAAGCTTTCTTT; CDR3: CASSQAMNTEAFF
size: -; D: -; J: TRBJ2-7; V: TRBV10-1; DNA: TGCGCCAGCAGGGAACTAGTGCCTAACCCTTCTCAAAGGAGCTCCTACGAGCAGTACTTC; CDR3: CASRELVPNPSQRSSYEQYF
size: -; D: -; J: TRBJ1-5; V: TRBV19; DNA: TGTGCCAGTACCTTAGGAGGGGTAAATCAGCCCCAGCATTTT; CDR3: CASTLGGVNQPQHF
size: -; D: -; J: TRBJ1-4; V: TRBV6-2/TRBV6-3; DNA: TGTGCCAGCAGTTACACGCAACCGCCGAGACTGTTTTTT; CDR3: CASSYTQPPRLFF
size: -; D: -; J: TRBJ1-3; V: TRBV18; DNA: TGTGCCAGCTCACCACCCCCCGGAAACACCATATATTTT; CDR3: CASSPPPGNTIYF
size: -; D: -; J: TRBJ1-1; V: TRBV3-1/TRBV3-2; DNA: TGTGCCAGCAGCCAAGGCCCGGGCCCAGGCACTGAAGCTTTCTTT; CDR3: CASSQGPGPGTEAFF
size: -; D: -; J: TRBJ2-7; V: TRBV20-1; DNA: TGCAGTGCTAGTTGGGGGGACCCAAGGTACGAGCAGTACTTC; CDR3: CSASWGDPRYEQYF
size: -; D: -; J: TRBJ2-7; V: TRBV3-1/TRBV3-2; DNA: TGTGCCAGCAGCCAAGGGGGGAGGTACGAGCAGTACTTC; CDR3: CASSQGGRYEQYF
size: -; D: -; J: TRBJ1-2; V: TRBV7-8; DNA: TGTGCCAGCAGCTTAGGGGACACAATTTATGGCTACACCTTC; CDR3: CASSLGDTIYGYTF
size: -; D: -; J: TRBJ2-1; V: TRBV6-5; DNA: TGTGCCAGCAGTTACTCGAACCACCCCTTCAATGAGCAGTTCTTC; CDR3: CASSYSNHPFNEQFF
size: -; D: -; J: TRBJ2-5; V: TRBV25-1; DNA: TGTGCCAGCAGGGGTAGAGAGACCCAGTACTTC; CDR3: CASRGRETQYF
size: -; D: TRBD2; J: TRBJ2-6; V: TRBV7-2; DNA: TGTGCCAGCAGCTTAGAGTTGGCGGGGGTAGGGGCCAACGTCCTGACTTTC; CDR3: CASSLELAGVGANVLTF